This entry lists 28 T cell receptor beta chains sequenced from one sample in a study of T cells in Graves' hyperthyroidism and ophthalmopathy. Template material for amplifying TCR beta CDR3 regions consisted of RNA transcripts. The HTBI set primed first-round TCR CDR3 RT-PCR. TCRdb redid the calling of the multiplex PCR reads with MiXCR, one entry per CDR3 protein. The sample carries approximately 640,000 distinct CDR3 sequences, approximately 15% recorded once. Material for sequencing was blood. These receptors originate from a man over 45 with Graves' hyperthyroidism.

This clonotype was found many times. In nucleotides, the CDR3 is TGTGCCAGCAGTGAAGCGATTTGGGACACACAAGAGACCCAGTACTTC. Protein sequence: CASSEAIWDTQETQYF. The chain links TRBV6-1 to TRBJ2-5; tentative D call: TRBD1 (6 bases). This CDR3 has 16 residues. V was shortened by 0 bases and J by 2 bases, with 13 bases between the two germline ends. Germline CDR1 is MNHNS and CDR2 is SASEGT.

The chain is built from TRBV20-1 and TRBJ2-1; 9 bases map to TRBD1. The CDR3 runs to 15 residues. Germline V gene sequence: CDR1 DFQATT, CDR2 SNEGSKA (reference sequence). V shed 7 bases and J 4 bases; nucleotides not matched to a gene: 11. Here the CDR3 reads CSVSHGTGLYNEQFF. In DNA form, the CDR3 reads TGCAGTGTTTCCCACGGGACAGGGCTATACAATGAGCAGTTCTTC.

In DNA form, the CDR3 reads TGTGCCAGCAGTCCTCCGGGACATCTAGGTGGCTACACCTTC. It translates to CASSPPGHLGGYTF. The chain combines TRBV27 with TRBJ1-2; a possible D gene is TRBD1 (6 bases). This CDR3 has 14 residues. Trimming took 5 bases from V and 7 from J, leaving 17 bases between them. Germline values: CDR1 MNHEY, CDR2 SMNVEV (reference sequence).

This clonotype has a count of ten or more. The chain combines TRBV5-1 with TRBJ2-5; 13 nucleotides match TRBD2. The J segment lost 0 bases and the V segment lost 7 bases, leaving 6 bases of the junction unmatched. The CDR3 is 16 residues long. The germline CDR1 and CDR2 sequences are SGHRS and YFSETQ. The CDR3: CASATGTSGNQETQYF. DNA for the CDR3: TGCGCCAGCGCAACCGGGACTAGCGGGAACCAAGAGACCCAGTACTTC.

In DNA, the CDR3 is TGCAGTGCTAGTCCTACTAGCGGGAGGACAGATACGCAGTATTTT. Protein sequence: CSASPTSGRTDTQYF. V gene TRBV20-1 combines with J gene TRBJ2-3, with 12 positions matching TRBD2. Trimming at V came to 3 bases and at J to 3 bases, leaving 4 bases not matched to a gene. Germline lookup yields CDR1 DFQATT and CDR2 SNEGSKA (reference sequence). The CDR3 is 15 residues long.

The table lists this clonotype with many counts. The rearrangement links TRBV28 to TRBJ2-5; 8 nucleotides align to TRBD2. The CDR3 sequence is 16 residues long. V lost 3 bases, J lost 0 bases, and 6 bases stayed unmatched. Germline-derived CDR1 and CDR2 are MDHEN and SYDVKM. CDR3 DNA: TGTGCCAGCAGTTTTGTACCGGGGGGGAACCAAGAGACCCAGTACTTC. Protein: CASSFVPGGNQETQYF.

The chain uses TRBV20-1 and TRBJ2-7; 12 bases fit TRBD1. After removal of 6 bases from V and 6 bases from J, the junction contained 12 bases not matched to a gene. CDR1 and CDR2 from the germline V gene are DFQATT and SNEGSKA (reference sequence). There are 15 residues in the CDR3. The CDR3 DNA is TGCAGTGCGTCCGGGACAGGGGGCTTTTTAGGCGAGCAGTACTTC. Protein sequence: CSASGTGGFLGEQYF.

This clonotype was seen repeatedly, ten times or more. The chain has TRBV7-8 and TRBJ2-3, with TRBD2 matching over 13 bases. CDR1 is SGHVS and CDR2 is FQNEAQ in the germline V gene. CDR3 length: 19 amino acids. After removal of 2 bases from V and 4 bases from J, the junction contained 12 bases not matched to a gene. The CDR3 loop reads CASSLSPRQTSGRSDTQYF. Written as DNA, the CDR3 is TGTGCCAGCAGCTTATCCCCGAGACAGACTAGCGGGAGGTCAGATACGCAGTATTTT.

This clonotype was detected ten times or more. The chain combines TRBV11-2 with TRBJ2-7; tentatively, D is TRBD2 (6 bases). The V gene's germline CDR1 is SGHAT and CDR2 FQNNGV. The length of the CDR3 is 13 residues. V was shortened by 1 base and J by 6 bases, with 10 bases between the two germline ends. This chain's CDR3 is CASSLVGTFEQYF. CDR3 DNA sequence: TGTGCCAGCAGCTTAGTCGGGACTTTCGAGCAGTACTTC.

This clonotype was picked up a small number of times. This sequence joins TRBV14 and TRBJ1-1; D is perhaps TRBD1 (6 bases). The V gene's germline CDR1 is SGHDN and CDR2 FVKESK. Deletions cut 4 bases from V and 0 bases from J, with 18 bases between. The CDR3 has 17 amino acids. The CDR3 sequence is CASSRIQSQGLNTEAFF. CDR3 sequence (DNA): TGTGCCAGCAGCCGAATCCAATCACAGGGACTGAACACTGAAGCTTTCTTT.

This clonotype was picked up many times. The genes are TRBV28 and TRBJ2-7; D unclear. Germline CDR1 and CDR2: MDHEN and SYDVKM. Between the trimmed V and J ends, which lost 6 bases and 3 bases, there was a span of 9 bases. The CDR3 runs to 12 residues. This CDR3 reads CASSQYSYEQYF. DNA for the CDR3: TGTGCCAGCAGCCAATACAGCTACGAGCAGTACTTC. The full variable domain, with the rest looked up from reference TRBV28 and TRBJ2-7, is DVKVTQSSRYLVKRTGEKVFLECVQDMDHENMFWYRQDPGLGLRLIYFSYDVKMKEKGDIPEGYSVSREKKERFSLILESASTNQTSMYLCASSQYSYEQYFGPGTRLTVT.

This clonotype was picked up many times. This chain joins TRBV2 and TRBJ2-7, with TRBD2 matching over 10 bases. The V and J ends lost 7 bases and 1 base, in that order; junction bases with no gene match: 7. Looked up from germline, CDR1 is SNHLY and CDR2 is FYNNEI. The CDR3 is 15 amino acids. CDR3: CASTKAGGPSYEQYF. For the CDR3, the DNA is TGTGCCAGCACCAAAGCGGGAGGGCCATCCTACGAGCAGTACTTC.

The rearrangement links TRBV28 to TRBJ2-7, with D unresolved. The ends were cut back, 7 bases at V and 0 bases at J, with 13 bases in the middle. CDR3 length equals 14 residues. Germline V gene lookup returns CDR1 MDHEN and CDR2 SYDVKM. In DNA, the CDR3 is TGTGCCAGCACCCCTGTAGTCTCCTCCTACGAGCAGTACTTC. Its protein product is CASTPVVSSYEQYF.

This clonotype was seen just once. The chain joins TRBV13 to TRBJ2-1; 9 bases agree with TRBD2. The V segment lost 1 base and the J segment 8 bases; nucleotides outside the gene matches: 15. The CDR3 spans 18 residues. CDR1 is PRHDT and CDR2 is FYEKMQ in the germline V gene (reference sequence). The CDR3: CASSLELAGTPYVYEQFF. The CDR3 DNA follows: TGTGCCAGCAGCTTAGAGCTAGCGGGAACCCCCTACGTCTATGAGCAGTTCTTC.

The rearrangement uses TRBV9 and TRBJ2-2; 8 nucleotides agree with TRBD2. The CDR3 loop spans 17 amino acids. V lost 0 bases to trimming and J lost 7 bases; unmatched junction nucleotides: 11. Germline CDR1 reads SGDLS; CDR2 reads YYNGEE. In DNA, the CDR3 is TGTGCCAGCAGCGTAGAGCGGGAGCAAGGGTATCACGGGGAGCTGTTTTTT. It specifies CASSVEREQGYHGELFF.

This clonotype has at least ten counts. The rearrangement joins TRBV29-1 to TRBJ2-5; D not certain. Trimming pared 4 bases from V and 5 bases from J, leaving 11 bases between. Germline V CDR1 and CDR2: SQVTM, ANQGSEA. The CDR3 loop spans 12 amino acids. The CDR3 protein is CSVVGMGETQYF. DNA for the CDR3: TGCAGCGTTGTAGGGATGGGGGAGACCCAGTACTTC.

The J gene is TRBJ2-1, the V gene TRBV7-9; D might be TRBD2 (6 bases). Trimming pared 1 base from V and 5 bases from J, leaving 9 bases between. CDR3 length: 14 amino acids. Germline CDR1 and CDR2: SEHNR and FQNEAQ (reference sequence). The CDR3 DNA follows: TGTGCCAGCAGCTTAGTTCCTAGCGACAATGAGCAGTTCTTC. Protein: CASSLVPSDNEQFF.

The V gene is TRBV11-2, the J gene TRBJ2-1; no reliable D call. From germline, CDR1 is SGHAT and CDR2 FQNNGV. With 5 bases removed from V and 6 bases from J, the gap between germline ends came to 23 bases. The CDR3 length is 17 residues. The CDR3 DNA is TGTGCCAGCAGCAGCTTAATAGGGTTAGCTAAGGGCAATGAGCAGTTCTTC. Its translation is CASSSLIGLAKGNEQFF.

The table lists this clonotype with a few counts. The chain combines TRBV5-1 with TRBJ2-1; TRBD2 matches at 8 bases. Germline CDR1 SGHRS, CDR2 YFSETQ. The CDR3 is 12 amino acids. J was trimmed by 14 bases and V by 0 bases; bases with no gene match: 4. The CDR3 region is CASSLEGGRKFF. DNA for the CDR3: TGCGCCAGCAGCTTGGAGGGCGGGAGGAAGTTCTTC.

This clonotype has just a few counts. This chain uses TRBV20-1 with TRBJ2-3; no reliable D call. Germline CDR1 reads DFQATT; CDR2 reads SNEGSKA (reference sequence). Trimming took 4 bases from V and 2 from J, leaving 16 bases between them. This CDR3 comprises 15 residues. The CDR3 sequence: CSAIYMVKDTDTQYF. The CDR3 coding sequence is TGCAGTGCTATTTATATGGTGAAAGACACAGATACGCAGTATTTT.

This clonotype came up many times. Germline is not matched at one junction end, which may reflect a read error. This CDR3 is CAISGGGELNQPRHF. The CDR3, as DNA: TGTGCCATCAGTGGCGGGGGCGAACTTAATCAGCCCCGGCATTTT. The V gene is TRBV10-3, the J gene TRBJ1-5; TRBD1 might be the D (6 bases). This CDR3 has 15 residues. The V gene's germline CDR1 is ENHRY and CDR2 SYGVKD.

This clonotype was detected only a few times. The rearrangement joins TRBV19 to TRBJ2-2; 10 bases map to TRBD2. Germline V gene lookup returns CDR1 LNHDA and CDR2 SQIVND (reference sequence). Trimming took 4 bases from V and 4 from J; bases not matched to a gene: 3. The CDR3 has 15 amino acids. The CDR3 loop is CASSTRTSGTGELFF. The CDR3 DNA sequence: TGTGCCAGTAGTACCCGGACTAGCGGCACCGGGGAGCTGTTTTTT.

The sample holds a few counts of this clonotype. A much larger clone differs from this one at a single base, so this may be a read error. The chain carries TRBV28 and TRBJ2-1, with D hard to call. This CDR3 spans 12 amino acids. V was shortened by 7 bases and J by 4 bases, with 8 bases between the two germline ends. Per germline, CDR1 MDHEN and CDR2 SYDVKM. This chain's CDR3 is CASNFAYNEQFF. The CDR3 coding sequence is TGTGCCAGCAATTTCGCATACAATGAGCAGTTCTTC.

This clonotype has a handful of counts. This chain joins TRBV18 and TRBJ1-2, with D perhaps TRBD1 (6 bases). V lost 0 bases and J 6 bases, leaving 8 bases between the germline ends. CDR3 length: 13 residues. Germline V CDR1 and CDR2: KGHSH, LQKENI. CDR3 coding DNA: TGTGCCAGCTCACCACCCCACAGGGATGGCTACACCTTC. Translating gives CASSPPHRDGYTF.

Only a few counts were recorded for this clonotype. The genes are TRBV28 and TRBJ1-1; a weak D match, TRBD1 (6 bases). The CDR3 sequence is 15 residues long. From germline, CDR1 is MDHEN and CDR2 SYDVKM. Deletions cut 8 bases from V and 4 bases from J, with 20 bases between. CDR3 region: CASLMGGASGTEAFF. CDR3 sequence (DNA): TGTGCCAGCCTAATGGGGGGGGCGTCGGGCACTGAAGCTTTCTTT.

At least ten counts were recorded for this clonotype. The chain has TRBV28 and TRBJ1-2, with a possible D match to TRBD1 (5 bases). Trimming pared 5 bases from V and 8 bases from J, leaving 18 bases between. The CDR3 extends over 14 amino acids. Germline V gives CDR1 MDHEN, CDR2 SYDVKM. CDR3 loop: CASSVGTYFGGYTF. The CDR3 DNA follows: TGTGCCAGCAGTGTCGGGACCTACTTTGGGGGCTACACCTTC.

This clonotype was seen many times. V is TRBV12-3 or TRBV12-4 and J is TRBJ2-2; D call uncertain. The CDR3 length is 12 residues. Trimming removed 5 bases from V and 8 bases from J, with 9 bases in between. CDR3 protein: CASSPRAGELFF. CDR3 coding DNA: TGTGCCAGCAGTCCTCGGGCAGGGGAGCTGTTTTTT.

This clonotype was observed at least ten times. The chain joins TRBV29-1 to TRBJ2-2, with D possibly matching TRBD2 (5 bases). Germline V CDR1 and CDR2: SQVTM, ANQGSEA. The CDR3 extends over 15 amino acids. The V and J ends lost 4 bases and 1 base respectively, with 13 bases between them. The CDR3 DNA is TGCAGCGTTGGAGAGGGAGCCATGAACACCGGGGAGCTGTTTTTT. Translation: CSVGEGAMNTGELFF.